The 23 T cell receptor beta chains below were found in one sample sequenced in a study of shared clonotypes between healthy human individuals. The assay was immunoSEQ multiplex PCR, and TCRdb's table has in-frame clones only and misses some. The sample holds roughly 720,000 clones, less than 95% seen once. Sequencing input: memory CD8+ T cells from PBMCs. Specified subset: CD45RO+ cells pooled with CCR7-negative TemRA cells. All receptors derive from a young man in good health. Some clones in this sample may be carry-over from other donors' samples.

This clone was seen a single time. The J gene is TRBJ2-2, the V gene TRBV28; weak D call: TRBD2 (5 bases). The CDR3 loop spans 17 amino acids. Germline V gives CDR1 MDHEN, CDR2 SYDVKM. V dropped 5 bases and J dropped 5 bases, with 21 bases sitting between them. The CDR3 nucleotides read TGTGCCAGCAGTCCCTTCGGTGGACTGGTTGGGACCGGGGAGCTGTTTTTT. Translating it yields CASSPFGGLVGTGELFF.

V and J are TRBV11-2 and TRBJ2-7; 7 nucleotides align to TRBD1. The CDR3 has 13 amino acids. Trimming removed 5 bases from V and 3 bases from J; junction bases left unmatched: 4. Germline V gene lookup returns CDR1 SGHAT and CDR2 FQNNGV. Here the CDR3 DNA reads TGTGCCAGCAGCGCCGGACAGGTCTACGAGCAGTACTTC. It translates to CASSAGQVYEQYF.

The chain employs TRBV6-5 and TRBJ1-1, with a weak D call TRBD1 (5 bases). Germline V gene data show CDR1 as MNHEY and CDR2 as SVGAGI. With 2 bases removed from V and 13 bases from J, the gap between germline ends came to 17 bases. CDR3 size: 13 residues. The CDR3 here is CASSYSAGVECFF. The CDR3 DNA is TGTGCCAGCAGTTACAGCGCGGGGGTGGAGTGTTTCTTT.

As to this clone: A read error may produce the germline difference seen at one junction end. CDR3 region: CGTGRETEAFF. The CDR3 nucleotides are TGCGGTACAGGGAGGGAAACTGAAGCTTTCTTT. The J gene is TRBJ1-1, the V gene TRBV7-9, with D perhaps matching TRBD1 (6 bases). This CDR3 spans 11 amino acids. From germline, CDR1 is SEHNR and CDR2 FQNEAQ (reference sequence).

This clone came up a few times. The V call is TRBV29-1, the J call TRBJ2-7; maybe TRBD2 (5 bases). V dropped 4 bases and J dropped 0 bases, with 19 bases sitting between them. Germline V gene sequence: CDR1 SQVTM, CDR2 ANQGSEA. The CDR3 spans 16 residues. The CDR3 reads CSVAGTSGTPSYEQYF. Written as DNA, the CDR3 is TGCAGCGTTGCTGGAACAAGCGGCACGCCCTCCTACGAGCAGTACTTC.

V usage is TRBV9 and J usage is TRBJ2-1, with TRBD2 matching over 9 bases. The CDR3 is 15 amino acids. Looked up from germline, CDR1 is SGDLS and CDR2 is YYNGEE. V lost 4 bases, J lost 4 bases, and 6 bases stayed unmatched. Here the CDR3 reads CASSPGTSRYNEQFF. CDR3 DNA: TGTGCCAGCAGCCCCGGGACTAGCAGATACAATGAGCAGTTCTTC.

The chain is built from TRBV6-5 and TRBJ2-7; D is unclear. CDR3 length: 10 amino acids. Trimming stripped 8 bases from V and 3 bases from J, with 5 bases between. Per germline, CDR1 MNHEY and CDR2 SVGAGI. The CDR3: CASRDYEQYF. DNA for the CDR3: TGTGCCAGCCGAGACTACGAGCAGTACTTC.

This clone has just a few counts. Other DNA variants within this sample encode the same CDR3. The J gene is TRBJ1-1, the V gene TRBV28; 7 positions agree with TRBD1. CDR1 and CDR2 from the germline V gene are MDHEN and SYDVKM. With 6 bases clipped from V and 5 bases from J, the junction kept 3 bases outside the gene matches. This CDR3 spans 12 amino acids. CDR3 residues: CASSPGGTEAFF. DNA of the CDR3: TGTGCCAGCAGCCCAGGGGGAACTGAAGCTTTCTTT.

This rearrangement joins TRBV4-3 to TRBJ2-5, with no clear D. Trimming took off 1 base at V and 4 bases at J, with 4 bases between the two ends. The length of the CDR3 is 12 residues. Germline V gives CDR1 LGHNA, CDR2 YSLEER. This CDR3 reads CASSQGSETQYF. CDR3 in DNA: TGCGCCAGCAGCCAAGGTTCAGAGACCCAGTACTTC.

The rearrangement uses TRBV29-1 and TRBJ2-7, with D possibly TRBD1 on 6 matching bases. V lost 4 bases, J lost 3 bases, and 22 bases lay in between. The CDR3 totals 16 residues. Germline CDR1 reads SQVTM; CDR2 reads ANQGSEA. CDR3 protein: CSVAGGQGMLGYEQYF. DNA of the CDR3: TGCAGCGTTGCTGGGGGACAAGGGATGCTCGGCTACGAGCAGTACTTC.

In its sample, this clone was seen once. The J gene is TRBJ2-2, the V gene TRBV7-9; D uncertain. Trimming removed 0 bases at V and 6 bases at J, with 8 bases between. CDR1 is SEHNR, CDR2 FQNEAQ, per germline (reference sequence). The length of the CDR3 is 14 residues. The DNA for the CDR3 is TGTGCCAGCAGCTTAGCGCCTGGGTCCGGGGAGCTGTTTTTT. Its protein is CASSLAPGSGELFF.

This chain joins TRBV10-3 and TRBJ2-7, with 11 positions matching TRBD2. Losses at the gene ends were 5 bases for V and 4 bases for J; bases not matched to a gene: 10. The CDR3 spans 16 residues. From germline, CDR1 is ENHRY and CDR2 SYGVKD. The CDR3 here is CAISFTGTSGGYEQYF. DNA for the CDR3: TGTGCCATCAGTTTCACCGGGACTAGCGGAGGATACGAGCAGTACTTC.

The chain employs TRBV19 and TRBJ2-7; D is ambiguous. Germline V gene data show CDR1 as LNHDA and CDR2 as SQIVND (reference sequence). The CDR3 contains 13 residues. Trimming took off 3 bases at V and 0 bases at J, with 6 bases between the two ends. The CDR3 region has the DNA TGTGCCAGTAGTATTAGTTTCTCCTACGAGCAGTACTTC. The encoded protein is CASSISFSYEQYF.

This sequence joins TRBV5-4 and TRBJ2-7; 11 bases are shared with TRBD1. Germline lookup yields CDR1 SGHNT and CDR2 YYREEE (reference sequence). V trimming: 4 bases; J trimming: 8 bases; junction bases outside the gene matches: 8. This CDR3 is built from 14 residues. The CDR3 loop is CASSPGGDRGKQYF. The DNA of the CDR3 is TGTGCCAGCAGCCCGGGTGGGGACAGGGGGAAGCAGTACTTC.

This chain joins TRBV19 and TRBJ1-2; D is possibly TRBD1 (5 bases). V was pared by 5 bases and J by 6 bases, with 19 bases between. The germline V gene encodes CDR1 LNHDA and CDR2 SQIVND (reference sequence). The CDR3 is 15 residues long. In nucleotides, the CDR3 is TGTGCCAGTAGTGGGGAAGCCCGGGACCTCAATGGCTACACCTTC. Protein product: CASSGEARDLNGYTF.

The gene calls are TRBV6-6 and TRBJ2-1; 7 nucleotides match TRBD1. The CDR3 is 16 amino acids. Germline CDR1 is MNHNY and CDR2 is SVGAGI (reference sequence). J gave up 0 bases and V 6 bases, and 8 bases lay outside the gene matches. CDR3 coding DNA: TGTGCCAGCAGCCCACGGACAGGCGTCTCCTACAATGAGCAGTTCTTC. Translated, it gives CASSPRTGVSYNEQFF.

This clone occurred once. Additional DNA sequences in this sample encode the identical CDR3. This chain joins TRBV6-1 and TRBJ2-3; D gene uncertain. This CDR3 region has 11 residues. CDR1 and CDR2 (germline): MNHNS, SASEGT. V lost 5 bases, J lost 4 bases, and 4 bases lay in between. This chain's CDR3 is CASSSPDTQYF. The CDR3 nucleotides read TGTGCCAGCAGTTCCCCAGATACGCAGTATTTT.

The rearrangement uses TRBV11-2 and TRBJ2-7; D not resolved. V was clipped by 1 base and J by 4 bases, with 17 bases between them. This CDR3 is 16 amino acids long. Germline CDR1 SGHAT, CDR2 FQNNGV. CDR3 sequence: CASSLAGISGPYEQYF. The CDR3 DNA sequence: TGTGCCAGCAGCTTAGCTGGGATTTCGGGTCCTTACGAGCAGTACTTC.

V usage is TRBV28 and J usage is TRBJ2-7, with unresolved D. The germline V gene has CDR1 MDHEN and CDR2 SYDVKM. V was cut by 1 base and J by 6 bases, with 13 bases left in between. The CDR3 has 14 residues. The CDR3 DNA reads TGTGCCAGCAGTTTATTACGGCGGCCCGCCGAGCAGTACTTC. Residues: CASSLLRRPAEQYF.

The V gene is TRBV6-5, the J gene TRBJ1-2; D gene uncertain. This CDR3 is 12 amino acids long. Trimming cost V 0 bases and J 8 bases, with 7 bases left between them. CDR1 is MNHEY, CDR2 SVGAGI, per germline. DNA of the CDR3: TGTGCCAGCAGTTACTCGGAGGGCGGCTACACCTTC. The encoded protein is CASSYSEGGYTF.

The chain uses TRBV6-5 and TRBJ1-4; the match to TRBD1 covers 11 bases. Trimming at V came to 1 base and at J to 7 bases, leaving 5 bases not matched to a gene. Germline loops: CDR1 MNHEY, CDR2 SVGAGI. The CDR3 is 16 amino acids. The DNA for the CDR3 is TGTGCCAGCAGTTACTGGGTGGACAGGGGGCCTGAAAAACTGTTTTTT. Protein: CASSYWVDRGPEKLFF.

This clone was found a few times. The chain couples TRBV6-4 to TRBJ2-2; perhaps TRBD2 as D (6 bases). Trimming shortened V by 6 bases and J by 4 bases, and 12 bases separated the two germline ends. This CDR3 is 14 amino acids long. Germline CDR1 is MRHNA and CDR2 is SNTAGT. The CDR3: CASSPGVGTGELFF. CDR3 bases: TGTGCCAGCAGCCCGGGAGTCGGCACCGGGGAGCTGTTTTTT.

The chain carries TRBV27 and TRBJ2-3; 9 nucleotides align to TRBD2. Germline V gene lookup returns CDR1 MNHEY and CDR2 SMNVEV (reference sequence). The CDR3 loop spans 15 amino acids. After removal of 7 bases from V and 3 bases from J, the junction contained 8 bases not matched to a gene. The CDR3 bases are TGTGCCAGCATCGATAGCGGGAGTCGAACAGATACGCAGTATTTT. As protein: CASIDSGSRTDTQYF.